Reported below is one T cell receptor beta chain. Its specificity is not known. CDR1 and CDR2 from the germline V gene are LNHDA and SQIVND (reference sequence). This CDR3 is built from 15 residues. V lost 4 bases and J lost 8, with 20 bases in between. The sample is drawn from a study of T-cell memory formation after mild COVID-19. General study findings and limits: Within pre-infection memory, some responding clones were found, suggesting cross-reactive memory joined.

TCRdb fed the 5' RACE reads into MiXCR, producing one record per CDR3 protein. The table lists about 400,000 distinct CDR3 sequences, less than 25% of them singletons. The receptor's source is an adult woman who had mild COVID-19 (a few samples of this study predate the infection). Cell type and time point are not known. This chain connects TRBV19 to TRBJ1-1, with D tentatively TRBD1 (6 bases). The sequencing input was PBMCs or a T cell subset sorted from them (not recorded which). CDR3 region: CASSRTWGAPDEAFF. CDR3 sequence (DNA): TGTGCCAGTAGTAGGACGTGGGGGGCACCTGACGAAGCTTTCTTT.